This entry lists 9 T cell receptor beta chains sequenced from one sample in a study of T cell responses to AZD1222 COVID-19 vaccine. Libraries were prepared by immunoSEQ multiplex PCR; TCRdb keeps only in-frame clonotypes and omits some of them. The profile covers approximately 100,000 clones, with around 91% appearing a single time and about 4.8% taken by the ten largest. This material consisted of peripheral blood, taken on day 0 of AZD1222 vaccination. These receptors originate from an adult in good health.

The chain combines TRBV7-9 with TRBJ1-2, with D unclear. The CDR3 is made up of 14 amino acids. V was cut by 5 bases and J by 2 bases, with 12 bases left in between. Looked up from germline, CDR1 is SEHNR and CDR2 is FQNEAQ (reference sequence). In DNA, the CDR3 is TGTGCCAGCAGCCCTACTCCACCGAACTATGGCTACACCTTC. Translating gives CASSPTPPNYGYTF.

This clone was recorded a few times. The chain joins TRBV7-8 to TRBJ1-3; tentative D call: TRBD1 (6 bases). Germline assignment: CDR1 SGHVS and CDR2 FQNEAQ. This CDR3 is built from 17 residues. V was shortened by 5 bases and J by 0 bases, with 17 bases between the two germline ends. The CDR3 coding sequence is TGTGCCAGCAGCCCCTACAGGGTCCTAACCTCTGGAAACACCATATATTTT. It yields the protein CASSPYRVLTSGNTIYF.

The genes are TRBV18 and TRBJ2-7; tentative D call: TRBD2 (7 bases). V lost 3 bases and J lost 1, with 13 bases in between. The CDR3 sequence is 15 residues long. CDR1 is KGHSH, CDR2 LQKENI, per germline. CDR3 DNA sequence: TGTGCCAGCTCACCGGCGGGGGCCCCTTCCTACGAGCAGTACTTC. Translated, it gives CASSPAGAPSYEQYF. Full variable domain (rest looked up from reference TRBV18 and TRBJ2-7): NAGVMQNPRHLVRRRGQEARLRCSPMKGHSHVYWYRQLPEEGLKFMVYLQKENIIDESGMPKERFSAEFPKEGPSILRIQQVVRGDSAAYFCASSPAGAPSYEQYFGPGTRLTVT.

The V and J genes are TRBV3-1 (or the pseudogene TRBV3-2) and TRBJ1-4; possibly TRBD1 for D (5 bases). This CDR3 has 12 amino acids. With 3 bases removed from V and 10 bases from J, the gap between germline ends came to 9 bases. The germline V gene has CDR1 LGHDT and CDR2 YNNKEL (reference sequence). In DNA form, the CDR3 reads TGTGCCAGCAGCCACGGGGGGGGAAAACTGTTTTTT. This gives the protein CASSHGGGKLFF.

This rearrangement joins TRBV9 to TRBJ2-7; D gene ambiguous. The germline CDR1 and CDR2 sequences are SGDLS and YYNGEE. The CDR3 length is 14 residues. V lost 0 bases and J 2 bases, leaving 9 bases between the germline ends. The CDR3 DNA follows: TGTGCCAGCAGCGTAGGTGGGGTTCCCTACGAGCAGTACTTC. It translates to CASSVGGVPYEQYF. Looking up the rest from reference TRBV9 and TRBJ2-7 gives the full variable domain: DSGVTQTPKHLITATGQRVTLRCSPRSGDLSVYWYQQSLDQGLQFLIQYYNGEERAKGNILERFSAQQFPDLHSELNLSSLELGDSALYFCASSVGGVPYEQYFGPGTRLTVT.

The V gene is TRBV11-2, the J gene TRBJ1-2; TRBD1 matches at 7 bases. Germline lookup yields CDR1 SGHAT and CDR2 FQNNGV. CDR3 size: 16 residues. J gave up 8 bases and V 5 bases, and 17 bases lay outside the gene matches. The CDR3 nucleotides read TGTGCCAGCAGCCCCAACCTGGCTACAGGGGATGGGGGCTACACCTTC. Protein sequence: CASSPNLATGDGGYTF.

The CDR3 bases are TGTGCCATCAGCGGTTTGGGGGGGAGCTCCTACGAGCAGTACTTC. Translating gives CAISGLGGSSYEQYF. The V and J genes are TRBV10-3 and TRBJ2-7, with 7 nucleotides matching TRBD2. This CDR3 contains 15 residues. Germline V gene sequence: CDR1 ENHRY, CDR2 SYGVKD. Trimming removed 6 bases from V and 0 bases from J; junction bases left unmatched: 8.

The chain recombines TRBV2 with TRBJ1-1; D is possibly TRBD1 (5 bases). The CDR3 consists of 12 residues. Trimming removed 8 bases from V and 3 bases from J, with 10 bases in between. Germline assignment: CDR1 SNHLY and CDR2 FYNNEI. The CDR3 here is CASQDSHTEAFF. The CDR3 bases are TGTGCCAGCCAAGACAGCCACACTGAAGCTTTCTTT.

The table lists this clone with a few counts. This chain links TRBV10-3 with TRBJ2-7, with 8 positions matching TRBD1. Germline-derived CDR1 and CDR2 are ENHRY and SYGVKD. This CDR3 has 16 residues. The ends lost 4 bases at V and 0 bases at J; junction bases unmatched: 8. CDR3 DNA sequence: TGTGCCATCAGTGGGGCTGACAGGGGAGGCTCCTACGAGCAGTACTTC. Translation: CAISGADRGGSYEQYF.